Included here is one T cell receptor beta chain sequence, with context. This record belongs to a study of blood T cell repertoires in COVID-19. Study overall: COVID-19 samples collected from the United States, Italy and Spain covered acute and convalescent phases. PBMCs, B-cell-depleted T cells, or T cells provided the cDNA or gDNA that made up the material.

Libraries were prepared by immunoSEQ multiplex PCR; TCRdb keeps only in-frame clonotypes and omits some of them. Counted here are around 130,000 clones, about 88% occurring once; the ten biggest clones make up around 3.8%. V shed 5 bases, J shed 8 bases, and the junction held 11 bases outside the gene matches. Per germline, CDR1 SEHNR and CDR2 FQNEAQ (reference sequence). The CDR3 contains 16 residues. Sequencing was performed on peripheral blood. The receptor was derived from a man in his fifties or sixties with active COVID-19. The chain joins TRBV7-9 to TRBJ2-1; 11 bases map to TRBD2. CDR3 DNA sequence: TGTGCCAGCAGCCATAGCGGGAGGGCCTGGGAACATGAGCAGTTCTTC. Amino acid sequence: CASSHSGRAWEHEQFF.